This is a list of T cell receptor beta chains from one sample in a study of beta chain features in type 1 diabetes. TCRdb's table, derived via immunoSEQ multiplex PCR, lists solely in-frame clones and lacks some. The sample consists of a few hundred thousand clones, roughly 9.8% of them appearing once. Sequenced sample: central memory CD4+ T cells from blood. Receptors originate from a man between 25 and 39 years old with type 1 diabetes. CDR3s include the opening cysteine and the closing phenylalanine or tryptophan. The order of the fields is V gene, J gene, D gene, CDR3 length, clone size, CDR3 DNA, CDR3 protein. D genes are given only for firm matches. A clone size is listed for some rows: how often the clone was seen (once, few, many), or a class if it is expanded.

V gene: TRBV30; J gene: TRBJ2-7; D gene: NA; CDR3 length: 14; clone size: NA; CDR3 DNA: TGTGCCTGGAGTGTACTGGACAGCCCCTACGAGCAGTACTTC; CDR3 protein: CAWSVLDSPYEQYF
V gene: TRBV11-3; J gene: TRBJ2-5; D gene: NA; CDR3 length: 13; clone size: few; CDR3 DNA: TGTGCCAGCAGCTTTGGGCTAGAAGAGACCCAGTACTTC; CDR3 protein: CASSFGLEETQYF
V gene: TRBV5-4; J gene: TRBJ1-1; D gene: NA; CDR3 length: 15; clone size: few; CDR3 DNA: TGTGCCAGCCTCGCAGGGGCCGGACTGAACACTGAAGCTTTCTTT; CDR3 protein: CASLAGAGLNTEAFF
V gene: TRBV10-3; J gene: TRBJ2-5; D gene: TRBD2; CDR3 length: 14; clone size: NA; CDR3 DNA: TGTGCCATCAGTGAGTCTGCGGGAGGGGAGACCCAGTACTTC; CDR3 protein: CAISESAGGETQYF
V gene: TRBV6-1; J gene: TRBJ1-5; D gene: NA; CDR3 length: 14; clone size: many; CDR3 DNA: TGTGCCAGCACGGGCCAGGGGACCCATCAGCCCCAGCATTTT; CDR3 protein: CASTGQGTHQPQHF
V gene: TRBV29-1; J gene: TRBJ2-5; D gene: NA; CDR3 length: 18; clone size: NA; CDR3 DNA: TGCAGCGTCGCAGGACAGGTCGCCGCTAGCGGCCTTCTCGGGACCCAGTACTTC; CDR3 protein: CSVAGQVAASGLLGTQYF
V gene: TRBV10-3; J gene: TRBJ2-7; D gene: NA; CDR3 length: 15; clone size: few; CDR3 DNA: TGTGCCATCACCCCGGGACTCATTCGTAACTACGAGCAGTACTTC; CDR3 protein: CAITPGLIRNYEQYF
V gene: TRBV7-2; J gene: TRBJ2-3; D gene: TRBD1; CDR3 length: 13; clone size: NA; CDR3 DNA: TGTGCCAGCAGCTTAGACAGGGGAGATACGCAGTATTTT; CDR3 protein: CASSLDRGDTQYF
V gene: TRBV6-5; J gene: TRBJ1-5; D gene: TRBD1; CDR3 length: 14; clone size: few; CDR3 DNA: TGTGCCAGCAGTTACGGGACAGGGTATCAGCCCCAGCATTTT; CDR3 protein: CASSYGTGYQPQHF
V gene: TRBV12-5; J gene: TRBJ2-2; D gene: TRBD2; CDR3 length: 17; clone size: few; CDR3 DNA: TGTGCTAGTGGTTCCAGCGGGAGTTCCGGGTACACCGGGGAGCTGTTTTTT; CDR3 protein: CASGSSGSSGYTGELFF
V gene: TRBV4-1; J gene: TRBJ2-3; D gene: NA; CDR3 length: 15; clone size: NA; CDR3 DNA: TGCGCCAGCAGCCAAGATGGGACACCGACAGATACGCAGTATTTT; CDR3 protein: CASSQDGTPTDTQYF
V gene: TRBV4-2; J gene: TRBJ2-3; D gene: TRBD1; CDR3 length: 19; clone size: NA; CDR3 DNA: TGTGCCAGCAGCTCGAAGAGAACCGGGACAGGGGGTTCGACAGATACGCAGTATTTT; CDR3 protein: CASSSKRTGTGGSTDTQYF
V gene: TRBV7-9; J gene: TRBJ1-2; D gene: NA; CDR3 length: 12; clone size: NA; CDR3 DNA: TGTGCCAGCAGCTTGACGGACTATGGCTACACCTTC; CDR3 protein: CASSLTDYGYTF
V gene: TRBV5-1; J gene: TRBJ2-7; D gene: NA; CDR3 length: 16; clone size: NA; CDR3 DNA: TGCGCCAGCAGTCCGACCGCTACAGGGTATTCCTACGAGCAGTACTTC; CDR3 protein: CASSPTATGYSYEQYF
V gene: TRBV27; J gene: TRBJ2-5; D gene: NA; CDR3 length: 12; clone size: NA; CDR3 DNA: TGTGCCAGCAGTCTCGACCTAAGAGTGCAGTACTTC; CDR3 protein: CASSLDLRVQYF
V gene: TRBV20-1; J gene: TRBJ2-5; D gene: NA; CDR3 length: 10; clone size: few; CDR3 DNA: TGCAGTGCAAAGAAAGAGACCCAGTACTTC; CDR3 protein: CSAKKETQYF
V gene: TRBV29-1; J gene: TRBJ2-1; D gene: NA; CDR3 length: 13; clone size: few; CDR3 DNA: TGCAGCGTAAATGCCCTGTTACTCAATGAGCAGTTCTTC; CDR3 protein: CSVNALLLNEQFF
V gene: TRBV7-8; J gene: TRBJ2-1; D gene: TRBD2; CDR3 length: 14; clone size: few; CDR3 DNA: TGTGCCAGCAGCCCGGGGGGGTCCTACAATGAGCAGTTCTTC; CDR3 protein: CASSPGGSYNEQFF
V gene: TRBV6-1; J gene: TRBJ2-3; D gene: NA; CDR3 length: 12; clone size: NA; CDR3 DNA: TGTGCCGTCCACTCCTCCACAGATACGCAGTATTTT; CDR3 protein: CAVHSSTDTQYF
V gene: TRBV11-3; J gene: TRBJ2-7; D gene: NA; CDR3 length: 12; clone size: few; CDR3 DNA: TGTGCCAGCAGCGTGGTTCTGCACGAGCAGTACTTC; CDR3 protein: CASSVVLHEQYF
V gene: TRBV5-1; J gene: TRBJ2-3; D gene: TRBD2; CDR3 length: 16; clone size: few; CDR3 DNA: TGCGCCAGCAGCTCATTAGCGGGAGGCGGATCAGATACGCAGTATTTT; CDR3 protein: CASSSLAGGGSDTQYF
V gene: TRBV18; J gene: TRBJ2-1; D gene: NA; CDR3 length: 13; clone size: few; CDR3 DNA: TGTGCCAGCTCACCCGCAGAAGGCAATGAGCAGTTCTTC; CDR3 protein: CASSPAEGNEQFF
V gene: TRBV5-4; J gene: TRBJ1-2; D gene: NA; CDR3 length: 15; clone size: NA; CDR3 DNA: TGCGCCAGCAGCCGAGAAAAGTTCGGGACGGATGGCTACACCTTC; CDR3 protein: CASSREKFGTDGYTF
V gene: TRBV6-5; J gene: TRBJ1-3; D gene: NA; CDR3 length: 14; clone size: NA; CDR3 DNA: TGTGCCAGCAGCCAGGGAAATACTGGAAACACCATATATTTT; CDR3 protein: CASSQGNTGNTIYF
V gene: TRBV4-2; J gene: TRBJ2-2; D gene: TRBD2; CDR3 length: 18; clone size: few; CDR3 DNA: TGTGCCAGCAGCCAAGTATACCGGGAGGGCGGTGGCACCGGGGAGCTGTTTTTT; CDR3 protein: CASSQVYREGGGTGELFF
V gene: TRBV11-2; J gene: TRBJ1-2; D gene: NA; CDR3 length: 13; clone size: few; CDR3 DNA: TGTGCCAGCAGCTTAGTGGCTCGCTATGGCTACACCTTC; CDR3 protein: CASSLVARYGYTF
V gene: TRBV18; J gene: TRBJ1-5; D gene: NA; CDR3 length: 15; clone size: NA; CDR3 DNA: TGTGCCAGCTCACACGGGTCGAACAGCAATCAGCCCCAGCATTTT; CDR3 protein: CASSHGSNSNQPQHF
V gene: TRBV6-5; J gene: TRBJ1-2; D gene: TRBD1; CDR3 length: 13; clone size: few; CDR3 DNA: TGTGCCATCAGCAACGACAGGGGCCATGGCTACACCTTC; CDR3 protein: CAISNDRGHGYTF
V gene: TRBV2; J gene: TRBJ2-2; D gene: NA; CDR3 length: 15; clone size: NA; CDR3 DNA: TGTGCCAGCAGTGAAACAGGGATATTGGCCGGGGAGCTGTTTTTT; CDR3 protein: CASSETGILAGELFF
V gene: TRBV5-1; J gene: TRBJ2-1; D gene: TRBD2; CDR3 length: 16; clone size: NA; CDR3 DNA: TGCGCCAGCAGCCTTTGGGCCACTAGCGCTTACAATGAGCAGTTCTTC; CDR3 protein: CASSLWATSAYNEQFF
V gene: TRBV25-1; J gene: TRBJ2-3; D gene: NA; CDR3 length: 13; clone size: many; CDR3 DNA: TGTGCCAGCAGTGACCAGGGAGCAGATACGCAGTATTTT; CDR3 protein: CASSDQGADTQYF
V gene: TRBV5-8; J gene: TRBJ2-5; D gene: NA; CDR3 length: 14; clone size: few; CDR3 DNA: TGTGCCAGCAGTAAAACCCAGACCGGGGAGACCCAGTACTTC; CDR3 protein: CASSKTQTGETQYF
V gene: TRBV5-5; J gene: TRBJ1-2; D gene: NA; CDR3 length: 14; clone size: few; CDR3 DNA: TGTGCCAGCAGCTCCCAGGGCGGGGAGCGTGGCTACACCTTC; CDR3 protein: CASSSQGGERGYTF
V gene: TRBV28; J gene: TRBJ2-3; D gene: NA; CDR3 length: 14; clone size: NA; CDR3 DNA: TGTGCCAGCAGTCCACTGCAGGCCACAGATACGCAGTATTTT; CDR3 protein: CASSPLQATDTQYF
V gene: TRBV27; J gene: TRBJ2-3; D gene: TRBD2; CDR3 length: 16; clone size: few; CDR3 DNA: TGTGCCAGCACCCTATCAGGGACTAGGGGGACAGATACGCAGTATTTT; CDR3 protein: CASTLSGTRGTDTQYF
V gene: TRBV27; J gene: TRBJ2-7; D gene: NA; CDR3 length: 15; clone size: few; CDR3 DNA: TGTGCCAGCACCTGGGGCAGAAGAAGCTCCTACGAGCAGTACTTC; CDR3 protein: CASTWGRRSSYEQYF
V gene: TRBV7-9; J gene: TRBJ2-7; D gene: NA; CDR3 length: 13; clone size: many; CDR3 DNA: TGTGCCAGCAGCTTTACTAGTGTAGGCGAGCAGTACTTC; CDR3 protein: CASSFTSVGEQYF
V gene: TRBV7-2; J gene: TRBJ2-5; D gene: NA; CDR3 length: 12; clone size: NA; CDR3 DNA: TGTGCCAGCGCTTGGCGTGGGGAGACCCAGTACTTC; CDR3 protein: CASAWRGETQYF
V gene: TRBV5-1; J gene: TRBJ2-4; D gene: NA; CDR3 length: 16; clone size: NA; CDR3 DNA: TGCGCCAGCAGCTTGGCTATCCTGACTAGCAAAAACATTCAGTACTTC; CDR3 protein: CASSLAILTSKNIQYF
V gene: TRBV6-5; J gene: TRBJ2-2; D gene: NA; CDR3 length: 16; clone size: NA; CDR3 DNA: TGTGCCAGCAGTTCCATTCCGAGTAGCGGCTACGGGGAGCTGTTTTTT; CDR3 protein: CASSSIPSSGYGELFF
V gene: TRBV10-2; J gene: TRBJ2-7; D gene: NA; CDR3 length: 13; clone size: NA; CDR3 DNA: TGCGCCAGCAGCGGACAGTCCTGGGGCGAGCAGTACTTC; CDR3 protein: CASSGQSWGEQYF
V gene: TRBV28; J gene: TRBJ1-1; D gene: NA; CDR3 length: 16; clone size: NA; CDR3 DNA: TGTGCCAGCAGTTTGGGGGGAGGACTTATGAACACTGAAGCTTTCTTT; CDR3 protein: CASSLGGGLMNTEAFF
V gene: TRBV29-1; J gene: TRBJ2-7; D gene: NA; CDR3 length: 16; clone size: few; CDR3 DNA: TGCAGCGTTAAAAGGGGAGACAGTACCTCTTCCTACGAGCAGTACTTC; CDR3 protein: CSVKRGDSTSSYEQYF
V gene: TRBV6-5; J gene: TRBJ2-7; D gene: NA; CDR3 length: 15; clone size: few; CDR3 DNA: TGTGCCAGCAGTTACATGGGTGGGGGGCTCCACGAGCAGTACTTC; CDR3 protein: CASSYMGGGLHEQYF
V gene: TRBV4-1; J gene: TRBJ2-5; D gene: NA; CDR3 length: 13; clone size: many; CDR3 DNA: TGCGCCAGCAGCCAAAACCAAGGGGAGACCCAGTACTTC; CDR3 protein: CASSQNQGETQYF
V gene: TRBV7-3; J gene: TRBJ2-3; D gene: NA; CDR3 length: 16; clone size: many; CDR3 DNA: TGTGCCAGCAGCAAATATCGGTACGGGGGTACAGATACGCAGTATTTT; CDR3 protein: CASSKYRYGGTDTQYF
V gene: TRBV28; J gene: TRBJ2-5; D gene: TRBD2; CDR3 length: 15; clone size: many; CDR3 DNA: TGTGCCAGCAGTTTCTATAGCGGGAGTCAAGAGACCCAGTACTTC; CDR3 protein: CASSFYSGSQETQYF
V gene: TRBV5-4; J gene: TRBJ1-4; D gene: TRBD1; CDR3 length: 15; clone size: many; CDR3 DNA: TGTGCCAGCAGCTTGGGGACAGGGGTAAAGGAAAAACTGTTTTTT; CDR3 protein: CASSLGTGVKEKLFF
V gene: TRBV5-1; J gene: TRBJ2-3; D gene: NA; CDR3 length: 13; clone size: few; CDR3 DNA: TGCGCCAGCAGCTACGAGGCGTTGGATACGCAGTATTTT; CDR3 protein: CASSYEALDTQYF
V gene: TRBV6-6; J gene: TRBJ2-1; D gene: TRBD1; CDR3 length: 15; clone size: NA; CDR3 DNA: TGTGCCAGCAAGACTGACAGGGGGCGAGGCGATGAGCAGTTCTTC; CDR3 protein: CASKTDRGRGDEQFF
V gene: TRBV29-1; J gene: TRBJ1-1; D gene: NA; CDR3 length: 12; clone size: NA; CDR3 DNA: TGCAGCCCGGGAGGTAGGAACACTGAAGCTTTCTTT; CDR3 protein: CSPGGRNTEAFF
V gene: TRBV5-1; J gene: TRBJ1-2; D gene: NA; CDR3 length: 15; clone size: many; CDR3 DNA: TGCGCCAGCAGCTTGGTAGTTCCGCCTAACTATGGCTACACCTTC; CDR3 protein: CASSLVVPPNYGYTF
V gene: TRBV6-5; J gene: TRBJ1-4; D gene: TRBD1; CDR3 length: 14; clone size: few; CDR3 DNA: TGTGCCAGCGGACGGACAGGCCCTAATGAAAAACTGTTTTTT; CDR3 protein: CASGRTGPNEKLFF
V gene: TRBV28; J gene: TRBJ1-2; D gene: NA; CDR3 length: 14; clone size: many; CDR3 DNA: TGTGCCAGCACCCAAGCGGGGGCCGCTGGTGGCTACACCTTC; CDR3 protein: CASTQAGAAGGYTF
V gene: TRBV28; J gene: TRBJ1-1; D gene: NA; CDR3 length: 14; clone size: NA; CDR3 DNA: TGTGCCAGCAGTTTCCAGGGGAGGGGAACTGAAGCTTTCTTT; CDR3 protein: CASSFQGRGTEAFF
V gene: TRBV23-1; J gene: TRBJ2-7; D gene: NA; CDR3 length: 15; clone size: few; CDR3 DNA: TGCGCCAGCATTCCATCGGCGGGACCTAGCTACGAGCAGTACTTC; CDR3 protein: CASIPSAGPSYEQYF
V gene: TRBV6-4; J gene: TRBJ2-1; D gene: NA; CDR3 length: 14; clone size: NA; CDR3 DNA: TGTGCCAGCAGTGCCCAGCCTGGTTACAATGAGCAGTTCTTC; CDR3 protein: CASSAQPGYNEQFF